This paragraph covers one T cell receptor beta chain sequence. Its antigen is currently not known. The input lacks base qualities; no much larger clone sits a single base away. V sheds 4 bases and J sheds 8 bases, leaving 5 bases between their ends. The CDR3 covers 11 residues, taking in both the cysteine and the phenylalanine. The sequence is cut down to CDR3 DNA, 33 bases in frame from base 1. According to the germline V gene, CDR1 reads KGHDR and CDR2 reads SFDVKD. Exclusion was applied to patients with uncontrolled infections, other autoimmune diseases, pregnancy or lactation. Clinical symptoms, serum thyroxine and TRAb, thyroid ultrasound, and orbital computed tomography formed the basis for the diagnoses. Trizol reagent was used to extract total RNA, and RNA quality was then checked on an Agilent 2100 Bioanalyzer. TCR beta CDR3 regions were amplified from RNA transcripts. The first round of RT-PCR for the TCR CDR3 was performed with the HTBI primer set and the Qiagen OneStep RT-PCR kit. Libraries were constructed in a second round of multiplex PCR, after which size selection and purification were performed. Sequencing of the libraries was done on an Illumina HiSeq2000 using paired-end 100 bp reads. The paper's data handling went like this. SOAPnuke was used to process the raw data, throwing out any read that contained adapters or uncalled bases, had a mean Phred below 15, or lacked an exact constant-primer or identifier match. COPE v1.2.5 was used to merge the high-quality paired reads, and each unique nucleotide sequence was defined as a clonotype. Clonotypes were aligned to IMGT TRBV, TRBD and TRBJ reference segments using MiTCR v1.1. Analysis was restricted to V-J combinations with a frequency above 0.0001, which covered 99.2% of repertoires. The TCS score was defined as F50 (clonal expansion) divided by E x V (chaos), with BLOSUM62-based TCRdist calculated between CDR3 peptides within each V-J. Welch's t-statistics and random forest reduced fewer than 550 V-J features to 10 to 15, which were used in a naive Bayes classifier (R e1071). The similarity between thyroid and blood repertoires was quantified using the Morisita-Horn index. The public reads were quality trimmed at Q25 with fastp and then assembled into clones with MiXCR by TCRdb, keeping productive beta chains. Rows merge per CDR3 protein into single entries with the most common DNA and genes. None of the V and J calls come from the authors' own analysis; TCRdb made them. The sample table holds hundreds of thousands of distinct CDR3 sequences, of which just under 45% were seen once. The top ten clonotypes cover approximately 6.8% of the sample.

The sample belongs to a study of T cells in Graves' hyperthyroidism and ophthalmopathy (dated by TCRdb to about 2019). Turning to the overall study: A discovery cohort of about a hundred patients, approximately 45 with Graves' ophthalmopathy and approximately 55 with stable Graves' hyperthyroidism, was used to find distinguishing TCR V-J signatures. An independent validation cohort of some 18 hyperthyroidism patients and approximately 17 patients who later progressed to ophthalmopathy tested prospective prediction of ophthalmopathy. The 100 or so discovery patients were divided at random into training and test sets in a 7:3 ratio. Thyroid tissue and blood T-cell repertoires from about six Graves' hyperthyroidism patients were also compared in the study. After blood sampling, hyperthyroidism patients were treated with methimazole at a starting dose of 30 mg daily, and ophthalmopathy patients were treated with high-dose intravenous methylprednisolone. The paper describes TCR Vbeta CDR3 sequencing of 120 to 150 peripheral blood samples, made up of roughly 40 ophthalmopathy patients, 70 to 80 hyperthyroidism patients and roughly 17 progressor patients.

The paper's findings and limits, for the study overall: Most expanded thyroid clonotypes (frequency above 0.001) were also detected in blood, a finding suggesting that blood repertoires may reflect thyroid immune responses. No statistical method was used to fix the sample size in advance, and group allocation was not hidden from the investigators. A 13 V-J signature model separated ophthalmopathy from stable hyperthyroidism, with 87.88% sensitivity and 81% to 82% specificity in cross-validation and 80%/75% in testing. During validation, the model predicted progression to ophthalmopathy a median of approximately six months ahead of onset, with 70.59% sensitivity and 72.22% specificity.

The chain was built from TRBV24-1 and TRBJ1-3; no D gene can be assigned with confidence. Sequenced: peripheral blood or thyroid tissue (not recorded which). This TCR was recovered from an adult man with Graves' disease, either hyperthyroidism or ophthalmopathy (not recorded which). The nucleotide sequence is given as TGTGCCACCAGTGACTGGGACACCATATATTTT. Its protein reads: CATSDWDTIYF.